One sample yielded the 14 T cell receptor beta chains listed below, sequenced in a study of regulatory and conventional T cells in RAG deficiency. The assay was immunoSEQ multiplex PCR, and TCRdb's table has in-frame clones only and misses some. Among 760 or so clones listed, less than 45% were seen once. The sorted conventional CD4+ T cells were CD25-low and CD127-high, with genomic DNA sequenced. The sequencing sample was made of CD4+ effector T cells sorted from blood. The receptors come from a human donor with RAG deficiency presenting as severe combined immunodeficiency.

The genes are TRBV5-8 and TRBJ1-5; D not resolved. With 4 bases removed from V and 1 base from J, the gap between germline ends came to 3 bases. This CDR3 is 12 amino acids long. Germline lookup yields CDR1 SGHTS and CDR2 YDEGEE. CDR3 residues: CASSQSNQPQHF. The CDR3 nucleotides read TGTGCCAGCAGCCAAAGCAATCAGCCCCAGCATTTT. Full variable domain (outside the CDR3, taken from reference TRBV5-8 and TRBJ1-5): EAGVTQSPTHLIKTRGQQATLRCSPISGHTSVYWYQQALGLGLQFLLWYDEGEERNRGNFPPRFSGRQFPNYSSELNVNALELEDSALYLCASSQSNQPQHFGDGTRLSIL.

In this sample, this clone turned up a few times. The J gene is TRBJ1-4, the V gene TRBV20-1; D not certain. Germline V gene data show CDR1 as DFQATT and CDR2 as SNEGSKA (reference sequence). V was pared by 5 bases and J by 4 bases, with 5 bases between. The CDR3 extends over 11 amino acids. Written as DNA, the CDR3 is TGCAGTGCTTTGTTTAATGAAAAACTGTTTTTT. Its protein is CSALFNEKLFF.

The chain carries TRBV6-8 and TRBJ1-1, with unresolved D. Germline CDR1 and CDR2: MNHGY and SAAAGT. V lost 2 bases and J lost 9, with 10 bases in between. CDR3 length equals 12 residues. The CDR3 is CASSYQSPQAFF. As DNA, the CDR3 is TGTGCCAGCAGTTACCAGAGCCCCCAAGCTTTCTTT.

V gene TRBV18 combines with J gene TRBJ1-5; the D gene is possibly TRBD1 (6 bases). CDR1 KGHSH and CDR2 LQKENI come from the germline V gene. The CDR3 extends over 14 amino acids. The germline V and J ends were trimmed by 8 bases and 4 bases, with 15 bases remaining between them. The CDR3 DNA reads as TGTGCCAGCAGTAGACAGGTTCCTAATCAGCCCCAGCATTTT. Its translation: CASSRQVPNQPQHF.

The J gene is TRBJ2-7, the V gene TRBV6-8, with 8 nucleotides matching TRBD1. Germline V gene data show CDR1 as MNHGY and CDR2 as SAAAGT. The CDR3 length is 14 residues. The V and J ends lost 4 bases and 0 bases, in that order; junction bases with no gene match: 2. In DNA form, the CDR3 reads TGTGCCAGCAGTTCCGGGACAGGCTCCTACGAGCAGTACTTC. Its protein product is CASSSGTGSYEQYF.

The chain recombines TRBV13 with TRBJ2-3, with 7 bases matching TRBD1. Germline loops: CDR1 PRHDT, CDR2 FYEKMQ (reference sequence). The CDR3 loop spans 12 amino acids. V lost 6 bases, J lost 9 bases, and 6 bases stayed unmatched. CDR3 DNA sequence: TGTGCCAGCAGTTCAGGGGGTGGGACGCAGTATTTT. It translates to CASSSGGGTQYF.

V gene TRBV5-4 combines with J gene TRBJ2-1; no clear D. The length of the CDR3 is 12 residues. In germline, CDR1 is SGHNT, CDR2 YYREEE (reference sequence). Trimming pared 3 bases from V and 2 bases from J, leaving 3 bases between. CDR3 region: CASSSTYNEQFF. The CDR3 DNA follows: TGTGCCAGCAGCTCAACCTACAATGAGCAGTTCTTC.

The chain combines TRBV7-3 with TRBJ2-7; D ambiguous. Trimming pared 2 bases from V and 1 base from J, leaving 6 bases between. This CDR3 is 13 amino acids long. CDR1 is SGHTA and CDR2 is FQGTGA in the germline V gene. DNA of the CDR3: TGTGCCAGCAGCTTAGTACGGTCCTACGAGCAGTACTTC. It encodes CASSLVRSYEQYF.

This clone appeared a few times. The gene calls are TRBV7-2 and TRBJ2-5; no clear D gene. The germline V gene has CDR1 SGHTA and CDR2 FQGNSA. The V gene lost 5 bases and the J gene lost 5 bases, with 15 bases spanning the gap. This CDR3 region has 14 residues. The CDR3 sequence is CASSPPTGTETQYF. The CDR3 bases are TGTGCCAGCAGCCCGCCGACCGGCACCGAGACCCAGTACTTC.

This clone has more than one count but fewer than ten. The chain is built from TRBV6-5 and TRBJ2-7; a possible D gene is TRBD1 (6 bases). Trimming stripped 6 bases from V and 4 bases from J, with 13 bases between. The CDR3 spans 13 residues. Germline CDR1 is MNHEY and CDR2 is SVGAGI. Here the CDR3 reads CASSQVGAYEQYF. CDR3 coding DNA: TGTGCCAGCAGCCAAGTGGGGGCGTACGAGCAGTACTTC.

This clone was recorded a few times. J is TRBJ2-7 and V is TRBV19, with D possibly TRBD1 on 6 matching bases. CDR1 and CDR2 (germline): LNHDA, SQIVND (reference sequence). Trimming removed 4 bases from V and 2 bases from J, with 15 bases in between. CDR3 length: 15 residues. CDR3 residues: CASSTHHRVAYEQYF. In DNA form, the CDR3 reads TGTGCCAGTAGTACGCATCACAGGGTGGCCTACGAGCAGTACTTC.

V is TRBV9 and J is TRBJ2-7; tentatively, D is TRBD1 (5 bases). This CDR3 has 12 residues. CDR1 and CDR2 (germline): SGDLS, YYNGEE. Trimming cost V 5 bases and J 4 bases, with 10 bases left between them. The CDR3 sequence is CASSRGPYEQYF. In DNA form, the CDR3 reads TGTGCCAGCAGTAGGGGCCCTTACGAGCAGTACTTC.

There are a few counts of this clone. The rearrangement joins TRBV9 to TRBJ1-1; D uncertain. The germline V gene has CDR1 SGDLS and CDR2 YYNGEE. The CDR3 contains 14 residues. Between the trimmed V and J ends, which lost 0 bases and 1 base, there was a span of 7 bases. CDR3 amino acids: CASSVVRQNTEAFF. The CDR3 nucleotides are TGTGCCAGCAGCGTAGTGCGCCAGAACACTGAAGCTTTCTTT.

In its sample, this clone was seen a few times. The rearrangement joins TRBV11-3 to TRBJ1-2, with 7 bases lining up with TRBD1. J gave up 0 bases and V 1 base, and 5 bases lay outside the gene matches. CDR3 length: 16 amino acids. From germline, CDR1 is SGHNT and CDR2 YENEEA. The chain's CDR3 is CASSLGLGTANYGYTF. In DNA, the CDR3 is TGTGCCAGCAGCTTAGGGCTGGGGACAGCTAACTATGGCTACACCTTC.